This T cell receptor beta chain originates from a study of control samples from healthy donors and cancer patients. Sequencing used immunoSEQ multiplex PCR; TCRdb keeps in-frame clones, though not all of them. The sample has about 220,000 clones, over 90% seen once. This CDR3 is built from 13 residues. Trimming left V 1 base short and J 9 bases short, with 12 bases between. Germline V gene data show CDR1 as LNHDA and CDR2 as SQIVND (reference sequence). Sequencing input: blood. The V call is TRBV19, the J call TRBJ1-1; D is ambiguous. The receptor was derived from a man aged 50 to 60 in good health. CDR3 region: CASSIGDLKKAFF. CDR3 nucleotide sequence: TGTGCCAGTAGTATAGGCGACTTAAAAAAAGCTTTCTTT.